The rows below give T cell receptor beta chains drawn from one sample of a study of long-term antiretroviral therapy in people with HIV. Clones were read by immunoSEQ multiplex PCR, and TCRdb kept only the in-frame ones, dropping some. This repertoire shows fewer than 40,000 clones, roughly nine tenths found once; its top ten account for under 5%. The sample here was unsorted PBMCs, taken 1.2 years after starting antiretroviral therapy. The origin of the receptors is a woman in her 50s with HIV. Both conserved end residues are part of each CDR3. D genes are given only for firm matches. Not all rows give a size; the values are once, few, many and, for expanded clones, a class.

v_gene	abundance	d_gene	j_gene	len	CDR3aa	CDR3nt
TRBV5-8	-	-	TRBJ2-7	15	CASSLEPGFTYEQYF	TGTGCCAGCAGCTTGGAGCCAGGCTTTACCTACGAGCAGTACTTC
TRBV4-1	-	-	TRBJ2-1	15	CASSLTGFALDEQFF	TGCGCCAGCAGCCTAACGGGATTCGCACTCGATGAGCAGTTCTTC
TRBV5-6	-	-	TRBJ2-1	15	CASSADTSSYNEQFF	TGTGCCAGCAGCGCGGACACGAGCTCCTACAATGAGCAGTTCTTC
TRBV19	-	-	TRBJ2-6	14	CASSDSSGANVLTF	TGTGCCAGTAGCGACAGCTCTGGGGCCAACGTCCTGACTTTC
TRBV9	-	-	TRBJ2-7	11	CASSAGYEQYF	TGTGCCAGCAGCGCCGGCTACGAGCAGTACTTC
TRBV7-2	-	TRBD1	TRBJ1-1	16	CASSWPPGQGGTEAFF	TGTGCCAGCAGCTGGCCCCCGGGACAGGGAGGCACTGAAGCTTTCTTT
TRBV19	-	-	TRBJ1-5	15	CASSISGVSNQPQHF	TGTGCCAGTAGTATATCGGGCGTTAGCAATCAGCCCCAGCATTTT
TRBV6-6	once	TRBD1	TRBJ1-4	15	CASSPLTGVYEKLFF	TGTGCCAGCAGCCCACTTACAGGGGTGTATGAAAAACTGTTTTTT
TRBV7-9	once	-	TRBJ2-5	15	CASSLGGREAETQYF	TGTGCCAGCAGCTTAGGCGGCAGGGAGGCGGAGACCCAGTACTTC
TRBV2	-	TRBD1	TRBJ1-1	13	CASRLTGGTEAFF	TGTGCCAGCAGATTGACAGGGGGGACTGAAGCTTTCTTT
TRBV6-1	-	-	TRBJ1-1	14	CATQSSGGRELAFF	TGTGCCACCCAATCAAGTGGAGGGCGCGAGCTAGCTTTCTTT
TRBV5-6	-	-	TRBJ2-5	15	CASSLSIGTTETQYF	TGTGCCAGCAGCTTGAGTATCGGGACCACAGAGACCCAGTACTTC
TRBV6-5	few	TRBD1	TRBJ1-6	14	CASSYGQGNSPLHF	TGTGCCAGCAGCTACGGACAGGGCAATTCACCCCTCCACTTT
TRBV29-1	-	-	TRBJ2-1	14	CSVEGQASYNEQFF	TGCAGCGTTGAAGGACAGGCTTCCTACAATGAGCAGTTCTTC
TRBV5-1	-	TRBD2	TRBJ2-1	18	CASLLAGGPIASYNEQFF	TGCGCCAGCCTCTTAGCGGGGGGGCCAATCGCCTCCTACAATGAGCAGTTCTTC
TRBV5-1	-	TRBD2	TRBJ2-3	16	CASSPSGAGGRDTQYF	TGCGCCAGCAGCCCTAGTGGGGCGGGGGGGCGCGATACGCAGTATTTT
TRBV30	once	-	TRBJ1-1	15	CAWSVAGRLNTEAFF	TGTGCCTGGAGTGTGGCAGGGAGGTTGAACACTGAAGCTTTCTTT
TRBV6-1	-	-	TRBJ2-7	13	CASSMDSPYEQYF	TGTGCCAGCAGTATGGACAGCCCCTACGAGCAGTACTTC
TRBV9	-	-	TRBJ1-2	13	CASSADRPNGYTF	TGTGCCAGCAGCGCCGACAGACCAAATGGCTACACCTTC
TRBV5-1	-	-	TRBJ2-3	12	CASTGHSDTQYF	TGCGCCAGCACCGGACATTCCGATACGCAGTATTTT
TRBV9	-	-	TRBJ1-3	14	CASSVSGSGNTIYF	TGTGCCAGCAGCGTATCTGGCTCTGGAAACACCATATATTTT
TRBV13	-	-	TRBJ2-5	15	CASSAGRGIQETQYF	TGTGCCAGCAGCGCCGGTCGGGGGATCCAAGAGACCCAGTACTTC
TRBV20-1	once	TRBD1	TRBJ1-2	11	CSASGEGAPTF	TGCAGTGCTAGTGGTGAGGGGGCCCCCACCTTC
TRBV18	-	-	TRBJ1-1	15	CASSPTGAGDTEAFF	TGTGCCAGCTCACCAACGGGGGCGGGGGACACTGAAGCTTTCTTT
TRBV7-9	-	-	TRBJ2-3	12	CASSPTQGAQYF	TGTGCCAGCAGCCCCACACAGGGTGCGCAGTATTTT
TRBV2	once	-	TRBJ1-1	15	CASSPGGRISTEAFF	TGTGCCAGCAGCCCCGGGGGGCGAATAAGCACTGAAGCTTTCTTT
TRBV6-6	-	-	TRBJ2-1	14	CASSYLRDNNEQFF	TGTGCCAGCAGTTACCTGCGAGACAACAATGAGCAGTTCTTC
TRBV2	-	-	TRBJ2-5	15	CASSLLLGGAETQYF	TGTGCCAGCAGCTTACTCCTGGGGGGTGCGGAGACCCAGTACTTC
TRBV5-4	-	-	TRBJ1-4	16	CASSSGAQATNEKLFF	TGTGCCAGCAGCTCAGGCGCGCAGGCAACTAATGAAAAACTGTTTTTT
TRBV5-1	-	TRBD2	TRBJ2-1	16	CASSFTSGGLYNEQFF	TGCGCCAGCAGCTTCACTAGCGGGGGCCTATACAATGAGCAGTTCTTC
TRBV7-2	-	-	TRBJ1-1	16	CASRQNPGAGRLEAFF	TGTGCCAGCAGACAGAACCCGGGGGCAGGGCGGCTTGAAGCTTTCTTT